This TCR beta chain was identified during a study of CD8 T cells in ankylosing spondylitis. Study-wide results and limits: A CD8+ phenotype characterized the disease-linked clones, which were relatively rare in peripheral blood. Typical of ankylosing spondylitis blood, it appeared, was a TCR beta motif of about eight highly homologous variants. Reportedly, disease-linked clones are significantly enriched in ankylosing spondylitis patients' matched synovial fluid.

This clonotype was counted a single time. Its antigen is not identified. Quantitative 5'-RACE with molecular barcodes produced the TCR beta libraries. One entry per CDR3 protein results from TCRdb running MiXCR on the 5' RACE reads. There are 25,000 to 35,000 distinct CDR3 sequences in the sample; around 14% occur only once, and less than 40% lies in the top ten. V lost 4 bases and J lost 7, with 14 bases in between. This CDR3 comprises 14 residues. The germline V gene encodes CDR1 LGHDT and CDR2 YNNKEL (reference sequence). The V call is TRBV3-1, the J call TRBJ1-5; no definite D call. Specimen: blood. This clonotype was sampled from a male donor with ankylosing spondylitis or in good health (not recorded which). CDR3 bases: TGTGCCAGCAGCCTTAACCCGGCCCCACAGCCCCAGCATTTT. Translating gives CASSLNPAPQPQHF.